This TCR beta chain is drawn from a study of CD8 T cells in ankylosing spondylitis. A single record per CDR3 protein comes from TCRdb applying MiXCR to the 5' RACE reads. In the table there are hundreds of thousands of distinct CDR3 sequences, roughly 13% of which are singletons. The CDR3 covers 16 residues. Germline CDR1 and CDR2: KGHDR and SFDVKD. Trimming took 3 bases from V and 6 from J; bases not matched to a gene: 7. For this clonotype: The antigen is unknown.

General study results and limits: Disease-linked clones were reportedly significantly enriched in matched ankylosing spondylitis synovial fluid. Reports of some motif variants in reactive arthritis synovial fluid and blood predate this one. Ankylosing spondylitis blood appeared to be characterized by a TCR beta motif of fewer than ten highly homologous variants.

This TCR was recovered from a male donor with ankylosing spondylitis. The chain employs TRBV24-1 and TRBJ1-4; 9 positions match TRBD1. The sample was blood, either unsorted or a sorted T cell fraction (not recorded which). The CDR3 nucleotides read TGTGCCACCAGTGATGGGACAGGGACTCAGGATGAAAAACTGTTTTTT. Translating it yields CATSDGTGTQDEKLFF.